This T cell receptor (beta chain) was retrieved from a study of cytomegalovirus exposure and HLA in healthy donors. Overall study: There were 90 million to 130 million unique TCR beta sequences, drawn from 180 million or so T cells, in an earlier analysis. Some 85 million unique TCRs, all from HLA-typed donors, were included in an early release of the data. The study, taken as a whole, reports: In an earlier analysis, productive rearrangement rates for most beta V segments clustered near 87% or 30%. Common viral pathogens were later found to be apparently linked to several of the most significant clusters.

The table lists this clone with a count of one. What it binds is unknown. Trimming left V 4 bases short and J 2 bases short, with 11 bases between. This CDR3 is built from 15 residues. Per the germline V gene, CDR1 is LGHNA and CDR2 is YSLEER. Use of 60 Vbeta and 13 Jbeta primers characterized the PCR. Generated by immunoSEQ multiplex PCR, the TCRdb table keeps only in-frame clones and is missing some. The sample has around 150,000 clones, 70% to 85% seen once. Sequencing was carried out using PBMCs. The sequence was collected from a man aged 35 to 55 in good health and CMV-seropositive. V usage is TRBV4-3 and J usage is TRBJ2-2; possible D gene TRBD1, 6 bases. This CDR3 is CASSPQDSNTGELFF. The CDR3, as DNA: TGCGCCAGCAGCCCTCAGGACAGTAACACCGGGGAGCTGTTTTTT.